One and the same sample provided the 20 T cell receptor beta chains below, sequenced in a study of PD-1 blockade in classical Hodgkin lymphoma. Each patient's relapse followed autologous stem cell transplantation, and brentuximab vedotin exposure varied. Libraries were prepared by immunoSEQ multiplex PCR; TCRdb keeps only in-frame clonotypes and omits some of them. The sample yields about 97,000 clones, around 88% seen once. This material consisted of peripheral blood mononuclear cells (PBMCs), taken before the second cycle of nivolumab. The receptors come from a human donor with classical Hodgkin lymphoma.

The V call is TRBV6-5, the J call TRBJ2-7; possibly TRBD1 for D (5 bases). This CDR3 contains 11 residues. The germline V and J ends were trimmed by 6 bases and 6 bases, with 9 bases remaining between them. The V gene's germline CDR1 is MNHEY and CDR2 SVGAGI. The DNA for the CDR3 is TGTGCCAGCAGGGAAACAGGCGAGCAGTACTTC. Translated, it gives CASRETGEQYF.

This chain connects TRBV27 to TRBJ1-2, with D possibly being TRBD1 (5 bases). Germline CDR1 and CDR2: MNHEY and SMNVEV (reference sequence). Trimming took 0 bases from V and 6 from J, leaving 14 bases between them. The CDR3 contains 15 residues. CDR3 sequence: CASSLSFGGLDGYTF. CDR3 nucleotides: TGTGCCAGCAGTTTATCGTTTGGGGGTTTAGATGGCTACACCTTC.

The CDR3 coding sequence is TGTGCCAGCAGACAGGGTTATCAGCCCCAGCATTTT. Protein product: CASRQGYQPQHF. This chain links TRBV2 with TRBJ1-5; tentatively, D is TRBD1 (6 bases). CDR3 length: 12 residues. V shed 6 bases and J shed 5 bases, with 8 bases lying between them. The germline V gene encodes CDR1 SNHLY and CDR2 FYNNEI.

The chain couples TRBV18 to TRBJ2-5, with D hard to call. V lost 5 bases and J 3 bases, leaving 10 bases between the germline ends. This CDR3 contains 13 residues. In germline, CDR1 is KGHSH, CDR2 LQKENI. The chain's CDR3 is CASSTTREETQYF. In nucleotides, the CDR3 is TGTGCCAGCTCAACCACAAGGGAAGAGACCCAGTACTTC.

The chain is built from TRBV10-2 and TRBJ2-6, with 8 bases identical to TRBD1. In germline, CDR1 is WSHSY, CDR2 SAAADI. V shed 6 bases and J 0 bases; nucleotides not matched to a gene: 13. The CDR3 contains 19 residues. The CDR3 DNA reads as TGCGCCAGCAGGCTGCTTGGACAGGGAGTGCCCTCTGGGGCCAACGTCCTGACTTTC. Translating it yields CASRLLGQGVPSGANVLTF.

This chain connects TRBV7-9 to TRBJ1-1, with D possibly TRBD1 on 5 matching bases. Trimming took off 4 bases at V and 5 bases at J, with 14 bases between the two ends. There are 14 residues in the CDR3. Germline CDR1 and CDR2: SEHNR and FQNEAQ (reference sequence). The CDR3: CASSSLDILTEAFF. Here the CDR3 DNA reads TGTGCCAGCAGCTCCTTGGACATTCTAACTGAAGCTTTCTTT.

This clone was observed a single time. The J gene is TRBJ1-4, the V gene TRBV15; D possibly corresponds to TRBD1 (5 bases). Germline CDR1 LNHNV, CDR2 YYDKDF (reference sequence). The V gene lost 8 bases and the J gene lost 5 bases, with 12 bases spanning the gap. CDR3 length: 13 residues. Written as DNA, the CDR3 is TGTGCCACCCGGGACTCCGGGAATGAAAAACTGTTTTTT. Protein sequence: CATRDSGNEKLFF. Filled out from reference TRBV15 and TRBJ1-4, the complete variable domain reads DAMVIQNPRYQVTQFGKPVTLSCSQTLNHNVMYWYQQKSSQAPKLLFHYYDKDFNNEADTPDNFQSRRPNTSFCFLDIRSPGLGDTAMYLCATRDSGNEKLFFGSGTQLSVL.

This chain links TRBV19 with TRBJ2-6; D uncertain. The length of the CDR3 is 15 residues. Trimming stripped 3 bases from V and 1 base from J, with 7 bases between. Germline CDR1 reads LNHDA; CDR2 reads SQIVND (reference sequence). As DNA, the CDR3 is TGTGCCAGTAGTATCGTCCAGTCTGGGGCCAACGTCCTGACTTTC. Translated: CASSIVQSGANVLTF.

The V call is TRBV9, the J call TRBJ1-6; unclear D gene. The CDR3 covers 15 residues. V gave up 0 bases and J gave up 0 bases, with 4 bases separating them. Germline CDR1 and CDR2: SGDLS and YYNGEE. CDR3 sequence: CASSVGGSYNSPLHF. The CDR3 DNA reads TGTGCCAGCAGCGTAGGAGGCTCCTATAATTCACCCCTCCACTTT.

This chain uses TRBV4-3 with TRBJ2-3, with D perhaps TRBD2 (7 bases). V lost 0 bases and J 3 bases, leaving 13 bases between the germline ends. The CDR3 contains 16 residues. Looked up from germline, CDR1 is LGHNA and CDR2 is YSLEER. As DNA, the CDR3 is TGCGCCAGCAGCCAAGATCCCCGGGGGGCAACAGATACGCAGTATTTT. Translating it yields CASSQDPRGATDTQYF.

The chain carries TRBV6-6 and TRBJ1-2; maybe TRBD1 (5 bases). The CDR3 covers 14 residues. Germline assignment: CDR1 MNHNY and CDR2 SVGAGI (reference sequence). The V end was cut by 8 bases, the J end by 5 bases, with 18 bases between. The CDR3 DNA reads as TGTGCCAGCGGAAATAATGGGGGGGTTTATGGCTACACCTTC. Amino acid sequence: CASGNNGGVYGYTF.

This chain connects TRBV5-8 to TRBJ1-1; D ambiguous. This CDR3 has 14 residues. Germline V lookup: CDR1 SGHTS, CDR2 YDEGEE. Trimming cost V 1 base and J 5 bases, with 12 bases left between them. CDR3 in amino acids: CASSLHPDGTEAFF. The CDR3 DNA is TGTGCCAGCAGCTTGCACCCCGACGGAACTGAAGCTTTCTTT.

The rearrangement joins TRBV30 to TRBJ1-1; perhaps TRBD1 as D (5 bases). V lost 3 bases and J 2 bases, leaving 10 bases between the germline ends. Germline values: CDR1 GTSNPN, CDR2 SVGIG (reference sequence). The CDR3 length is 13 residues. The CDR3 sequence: CAWRGGPNTEAFF. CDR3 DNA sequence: TGTGCCTGGAGGGGGGGACCTAACACTGAAGCTTTCTTT.

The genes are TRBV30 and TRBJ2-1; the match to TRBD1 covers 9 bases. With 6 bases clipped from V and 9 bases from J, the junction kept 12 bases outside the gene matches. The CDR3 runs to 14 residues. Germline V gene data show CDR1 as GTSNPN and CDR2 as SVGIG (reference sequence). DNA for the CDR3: TGTGCCTGTCCAACCGGGACAGGGACAGGTGAGCAGTTCTTC. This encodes CACPTGTGTGEQFF. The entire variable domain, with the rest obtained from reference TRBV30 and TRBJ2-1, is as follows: SQTIHQWPATLVQPVGSPLSLECTVEGTSNPNLYWYRQAAGRGLQLLFYSVGIGQISSEVPQNLSASRPQDRQFILSSKKLLLSDSGFYLCACPTGTGTGEQFFGPGTRLTVL.

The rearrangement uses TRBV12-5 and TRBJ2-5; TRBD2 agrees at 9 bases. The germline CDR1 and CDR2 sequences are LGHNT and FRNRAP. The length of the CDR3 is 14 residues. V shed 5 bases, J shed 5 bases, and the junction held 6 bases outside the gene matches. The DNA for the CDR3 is TGTGCTAGTGGTACCCCGCGGGGGGGGGAGACCCAGTACTTC. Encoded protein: CASGTPRGGETQYF.

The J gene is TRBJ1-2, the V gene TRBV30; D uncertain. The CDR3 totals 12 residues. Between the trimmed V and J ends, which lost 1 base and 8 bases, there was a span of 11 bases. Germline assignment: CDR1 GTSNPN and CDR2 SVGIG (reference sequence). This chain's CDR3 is CAWSAPMEGYTF. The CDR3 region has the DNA TGTGCCTGGAGTGCCCCCATGGAGGGCTACACCTTC. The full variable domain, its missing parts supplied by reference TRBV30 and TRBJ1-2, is SQTIHQWPATLVQPVGSPLSLECTVEGTSNPNLYWYRQAAGRGLQLLFYSVGIGQISSEVPQNLSASRPQDRQFILSSKKLLLSDSGFYLCAWSAPMEGYTFGSGTRLTVV.

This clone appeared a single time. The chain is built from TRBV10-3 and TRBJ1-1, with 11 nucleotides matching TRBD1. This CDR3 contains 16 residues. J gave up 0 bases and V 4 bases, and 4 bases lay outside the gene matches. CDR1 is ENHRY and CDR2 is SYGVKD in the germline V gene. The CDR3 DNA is TGTGCCATCAGTGGCGGGACAGGGGGAATGAACACTGAAGCTTTCTTT. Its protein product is CAISGGTGGMNTEAFF.

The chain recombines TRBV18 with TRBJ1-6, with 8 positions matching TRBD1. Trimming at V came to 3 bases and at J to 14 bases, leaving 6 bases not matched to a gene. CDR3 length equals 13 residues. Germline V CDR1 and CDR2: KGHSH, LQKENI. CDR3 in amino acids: CASSPGQGVTLHF. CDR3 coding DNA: TGTGCCAGCTCACCTGGACAGGGTGTCACCCTCCACTTT.

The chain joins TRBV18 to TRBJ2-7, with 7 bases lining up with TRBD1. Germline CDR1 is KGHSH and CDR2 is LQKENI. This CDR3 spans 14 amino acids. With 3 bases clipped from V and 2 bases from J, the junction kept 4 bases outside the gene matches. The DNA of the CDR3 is TGTGCCAGCTCACCCGGGGACAGTACCTACGAGCAGTACTTC. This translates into CASSPGDSTYEQYF.

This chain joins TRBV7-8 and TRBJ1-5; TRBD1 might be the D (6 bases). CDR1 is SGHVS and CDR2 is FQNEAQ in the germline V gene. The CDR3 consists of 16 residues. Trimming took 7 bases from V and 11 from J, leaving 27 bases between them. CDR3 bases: TGTGCCAGCACCCTAGGCAGGGCGGGGGGCAATCACGCCCAGCATTTT. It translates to CASTLGRAGGNHAQHF.